The rows below give T cell receptor beta chains drawn from one sample of a study of T cell responses to AZD1222 COVID-19 vaccine. Method: immunoSEQ multiplex PCR; TCRdb's copy keeps in-frame clones and lacks some. This table has tens of thousands of clones, approximately 89% appearing once. The sample in question was peripheral blood, obtained on day 0 of MenACWY control vaccination. The receptors come from an adult in good health. Each CDR3 is given without its conserved first and last residue. The order of the fields is D gene, V gene, J gene, CDR3 protein. A D gene is named only where the DNA matches it firmly.

>NA|TRBV5-5|TRBJ1-6
ASSSGGESSYNSPLH
>NA|TRBV24-1|TRBJ1-2
ATSDSRGNGYT
>NA|TRBV5-1|TRBJ2-7
ASSLENPGPYYEQY
>TRBD1|TRBV12-3/TRBV12-4|TRBJ1-5
ASSPGQTQPQH
>TRBD1|TRBV4-3|TRBJ2-7
ASSPSRPTGAHEQY
>NA|TRBV3-1/TRBV3-2|TRBJ1-1
ASSQGAGNTEAF
>TRBD2|TRBV4-3|TRBJ2-2
ASSQLAVPTGELF
>TRBD1|TRBV23-1|TRBJ2-7
ASSRFRGFFDEQY
>TRBD2|TRBV4-2|TRBJ2-4
ASSQDSSSGAGIQY
>NA|TRBV28|TRBJ2-3
ASSCPLTESCGDTQY
>NA|TRBV19|TRBJ2-3
ASSIDGGGSSTDTQY
>NA|TRBV10-3|TRBJ1-5
AIGPVYEYSNQPQH
>NA|TRBV9|TRBJ1-3
ASSTGDLSGNTIY
>NA|TRBV7-8|TRBJ2-3
ASSFGLRTDTQY
>NA|TRBV3-1/TRBV3-2|TRBJ1-4
ASSQHLGEKLF
>TRBD1|TRBV11-2|TRBJ1-3
ASMGQGAGNTIY
>TRBD2|TRBV19|TRBJ2-7
ASRLAGGSSYEQY
>NA|TRBV27|TRBJ1-5
ASSLTGTWESQPQH
>NA|TRBV19|TRBJ2-7
ASRPKRDTTYEQY
>TRBD1|TRBV27|TRBJ1-2
ASRSQLLPPVWTGEYGYT
>NA|TRBV5-4|TRBJ1-1
ASSSRLDLNTEAF
>TRBD1|TRBV6-5|TRBJ2-3
ATFSGQGTDTQY
>NA|TRBV6-5|TRBJ2-7
ASSFQGGLYEQY
>TRBD2|TRBV9|TRBJ2-3
ASSIRLAGDTQY
>NA|TRBV7-2|TRBJ2-7
ASTGGENYEQY
>NA|TRBV7-7|TRBJ1-6
ASSLRPRRDSPLH
>TRBD2|TRBV9|TRBJ2-7
ASSGRGGRFGEEQY
>NA|TRBV3-1/TRBV3-2|TRBJ1-2
ASSQVYLSGTTVWFNYGYT
>TRBD2|TRBV11-2|TRBJ2-3
ASSSRAGRLAGTDTQY
>TRBD1|TRBV18|TRBJ1-4
ASSPTGTANEKLF
>NA|TRBV7-8|TRBJ1-2
ASSLVPTGRETDGYT
>NA|TRBV19|TRBJ1-3
ASSPPTGPRENTIY
>TRBD1|TRBV2|TRBJ1-5
ASSRQGQNQPQH
>NA|TRBV12-2|TRBJ2-3
ASRFSWLGGCTDTQY
>NA|TRBV30|TRBJ1-5
AWNKGGIVGSNQPQH
>TRBD2|TRBV19|TRBJ2-7
ASSKAHGGANLYEQY
>TRBD2|TRBV6-6|TRBJ2-1
ASSLGLVVEQF
>NA|TRBV18|TRBJ2-7
ASSLTGPSYEQY
>TRBD1|TRBV7-7|TRBJ1-3
ASSLALRDRGSGNTIY
>NA|TRBV19|TRBJ1-2
ASRLDSPVYGYT
>NA|TRBV28|TRBJ1-1
ASSQGDWNTEAF
>NA|TRBV30|TRBJ1-2
AWSQEYGNYGYT
>TRBD1|TRBV18|TRBJ2-7
ASSLVTGQGGEQY
>NA|TRBV5-1|TRBJ1-1
ASSLATARGLAAF
>TRBD1|TRBV5-6|TRBJ1-6
ASSSNRGVSPLH
>NA|TRBV5-4|TRBJ1-2
ASSLAGGHSRNYGYT
>TRBD2|TRBV9|TRBJ2-3
ASSVGAGGPLSTDTQY
>TRBD1|TRBV4-2|TRBJ2-1
ASSQVLVRDRGGNEQF
>TRBD1|TRBV30|TRBJ1-2
AWSEGQGYGYT
>NA|TRBV28|TRBJ1-5
ASSLGGRKDQPQH
>NA|TRBV3-1/TRBV3-2|TRBJ2-4
ASSQMTQLAKNIQY
>TRBD2|TRBV12-5|TRBJ2-7
ASGLGLAGTYEQY
>NA|TRBV4-1|TRBJ1-3
ASSQDRSGSGNTIY